The T cell receptor beta chain under discussion was sequenced for a study of blood T cell repertoires in COVID-19. On the study more broadly: Spain, Italy and the United States supplied samples that represented acute and convalescent COVID-19. T cells, B-cell-depleted T cells, or PBMCs supplied cDNA or gDNA.

The ends lost 4 bases at V and 7 bases at J; junction bases unmatched: 7. The CDR3 length is 14 residues. CDR1 is MGHDK, CDR2 SYGVNS, per germline. Recruitment covered over 20 US areas and drew participants whose ages spanned roughly 18 to 100 years. As handled by the study authors: By means of reference gene primer amplification, nucleated cell counts were estimated. TCRdb's copy holds only in-frame clones and misses some; the assay was immunoSEQ multiplex PCR. The V and J calls and clone size were taken over from that table, and D and trimming were inferred from the DNA. The table lists fewer than 350,000 clones, around 84% of them singletons.

This TCR derives from a woman between 45 and 60 years old who had recovered from COVID-19. The V call is TRBV25-1, the J call TRBJ1-2, with 9 nucleotides matching TRBD1. Source material: PBMCs or T cells enriched from blood (not recorded which). The CDR3 here is CASSGNRDRAGYTF. In DNA, the CDR3 is TGTGCCAGCAGTGGAAACCGGGACAGGGCTGGCTACACCTTC.